This T cell receptor beta chain appears in the sequencing data of a study of CD8 T cells in ankylosing spondylitis. The sample holds many counts of this clonotype. Its antigen remains unidentified. V was clipped by 3 bases and J by 5 bases, with 15 bases between them. Germline-derived CDR1 and CDR2 are SGHRS and YFSETQ. This CDR3 has 15 residues. Making the TCR beta libraries involved quantitative 5'-RACE with molecular barcodes. TCRdb passed the 5' RACE reads through MiXCR, listing each CDR3 protein once. The table lists 200,000 to 250,000 distinct CDR3 sequences, around 24% of them singletons, with approximately 6.6% in the top ten. Study outcomes and limitations: Certain motif variants had earlier appeared in reactive arthritis synovial fluid and blood. Reports say disease-linked clones showed up significantly more in matched ankylosing spondylitis synovial fluid.

This receptor was taken from a male donor with ankylosing spondylitis or in good health (not recorded which). The specimen sequenced was blood, either unsorted or a sorted T cell fraction (not recorded which). The V and J genes are TRBV5-1 and TRBJ2-1; D unclear. CDR3 bases: TGCGCCAGCAGCTCAAATTTTGGTAGGAACAATGAGCAGTTCTTC. It yields the protein CASSSNFGRNNEQFF.